The sequence of this T cell receptor beta chain was determined in a study of shared clonotypes between healthy human individuals. Germline values: CDR1 SGHDT, CDR2 YYEEEE. V gave up 0 bases and J gave up 11 bases; unmatched junction bases: 3. This CDR3 spans 12 amino acids. Assay used: immunoSEQ multiplex PCR; TCRdb lists only in-frame clones, some missing. The sample lists 190,000 or so clones; about 68% were seen once. The donor cohort consisted entirely of Caucasian adults residing in Nashville, Tennessee. This clone was seen at least ten times. The rearrangement joins TRBV5-6 to TRBJ1-1, with TRBD1 matching over 8 bases. Sample: memory CD4+ T cells sorted from blood. This sample's subset: CD45RA-negative fraction. This clonotype originated in a man in his thirties or forties in good health. The CDR3: CASSLGTGSAFF. The CDR3 DNA follows: TGTGCCAGCAGCTTGGGGACAGGGAGTGCTTTCTTT.